Following are 10 T cell receptor beta chains from one sample sequenced in a study of cytomegalovirus exposure and HLA in healthy donors (dated 2017 in TCRdb). Preparation of the library involved the immunoSEQ multiplex PCR assay. For the multiplex PCR, a mixture combining 60 forward primers for TCR Vbeta segments and 13 reverse primers for TCR Jbeta segments was used. The table was pulled from immuneACCESS by TCRdb, which kept in-frame rearrangements only. Such tables lose some clones; where checked, under half of the loss comes from unresolved V genes, and the rest has no known cause. Counted in this sample were around 150,000 clones; approximately 82% of them appeared once. The ten largest clonotypes hold approximately 1.3% of the sample. Material: PBMCs. These receptors came from a young man in good health and CMV-seropositive.

This chain joins TRBV9 and TRBJ2-7; possibly TRBD2 for D (6 bases). There are 17 residues in the CDR3. With 2 bases removed from V and 7 bases from J, the gap between germline ends came to 25 bases. Per the germline V gene, CDR1 is SGDLS and CDR2 is YYNGEE. In DNA, the CDR3 is TGTGCCAGCAGCGTCACCGAACTAGCTTCCGGTCCCGGTGAGCAGTACTTC. Its translation is CASSVTELASGPGEQYF.

The J gene is TRBJ2-7, the V gene TRBV4-1; D may be TRBD2 (6 bases). V was trimmed by 1 base and J by 4 bases, leaving 14 bases between them. The CDR3 runs to 15 residues. Germline lookup yields CDR1 MGHRA and CDR2 YSYEKL. The CDR3 region has the DNA TGCGCCAGCAGCCAAGGGATGGTGGGGGGATACGAGCAGTACTTC. It is translated as CASSQGMVGGYEQYF.

CDR3 bases: TGTGCCAGCAGCTTAGGGACTATCAATGAGCAGTTCTTC. Its translation is CASSLGTINEQFF. This chain connects TRBV5-4 to TRBJ2-1, with 7 bases identical to TRBD2. This CDR3 comprises 13 residues. The germline V gene has CDR1 SGHNT and CDR2 YYREEE (reference sequence). Losses at the gene ends were 2 bases for V and 6 bases for J; bases not matched to a gene: 2.

The V and J genes are TRBV11-3 and TRBJ2-3; 13 bases are shared with TRBD2. CDR3 length equals 17 residues. Trimming took 5 bases from V and 2 from J; bases not matched to a gene: 7. Per the germline V gene, CDR1 is SGHNT and CDR2 is YENEEA. The CDR3 bases are TGTGCCAGCAGCCCGAGACTAGCGGGAGGTATCACAGATACGCAGTATTTT. Its protein product is CASSPRLAGGITDTQYF.

The chain has TRBV5-4 and TRBJ2-3, with 11 bases fitting TRBD2. This CDR3 comprises 17 residues. V gave up 4 bases and J gave up 8 bases; unmatched junction bases: 15. Germline loops: CDR1 SGHNT, CDR2 YYREEE (reference sequence). The CDR3 spells CASSPLGGLAEEVTQYF. The CDR3, as DNA: TGTGCCAGCAGCCCCCTCGGGGGACTAGCGGAGGAGGTTACGCAGTATTTT.

On this clone itself: Compared with germline, one end of the junction differs, possibly owing to a read error. The chain combines TRBV7-9 with TRBJ1-5; D call uncertain. Germline loops: CDR1 SEHNR, CDR2 FQNEAQ (reference sequence). CDR3 length: 12 residues. CDR3 sequence (DNA): TGTTCCAGCAGCCCATCCAATCAGCCCCAGCATTTT. Protein: CSSSPSNQPQHF.

This sequence joins TRBV6-1 and TRBJ1-5; D possibly corresponds to TRBD1 (6 bases). This CDR3 is built from 14 residues. Germline CDR1 is MNHNS and CDR2 is SASEGT. V lost 7 bases to trimming and J lost 8 bases, with 18 bases between them. In nucleotides, the CDR3 is TGTGCCAGCACTGAGGGGCAGGGGAAAAAGCCCCAGCATTTT. Translating it yields CASTEGQGKKPQHF.

Only one count was recorded for this clone. The genes are TRBV7-9 and TRBJ2-2; possible D gene TRBD2, 5 bases. Germline loops: CDR1 SEHNR, CDR2 FQNEAQ (reference sequence). The CDR3 loop spans 16 amino acids. Trimming stripped 5 bases from V and 3 bases from J, with 16 bases between. CDR3 loop: CASSPRGSLDTGELFF. DNA of the CDR3: TGTGCCAGCAGCCCCCGGGGTAGCCTGGACACCGGGGAGCTGTTTTTT.

The chain employs TRBV5-1 and TRBJ2-6, with 7 nucleotides matching TRBD1. This CDR3 is built from 17 residues. Germline V gene data show CDR1 as SGHRS and CDR2 as YFSETQ. Losses at the gene ends were 4 bases for V and 0 bases for J; bases not matched to a gene: 7. CDR3 in amino acids: CASSPGQVSSGANVLTF. The CDR3 DNA sequence: TGCGCCAGCAGCCCTGGACAGGTGAGCTCTGGGGCCAACGTCCTGACTTTC.

This chain links TRBV9 with TRBJ2-2; 9 bases align to TRBD1. V was clipped by 3 bases and J by 3 bases; unmatched bases: 6. CDR1 is SGDLS, CDR2 YYNGEE, per germline. The CDR3 runs to 16 residues. CDR3 sequence reads: CASSDKQGADTGELFF. Here the CDR3 DNA reads TGTGCCAGCAGCGATAAACAGGGGGCTGACACCGGGGAGCTGTTTTTT.